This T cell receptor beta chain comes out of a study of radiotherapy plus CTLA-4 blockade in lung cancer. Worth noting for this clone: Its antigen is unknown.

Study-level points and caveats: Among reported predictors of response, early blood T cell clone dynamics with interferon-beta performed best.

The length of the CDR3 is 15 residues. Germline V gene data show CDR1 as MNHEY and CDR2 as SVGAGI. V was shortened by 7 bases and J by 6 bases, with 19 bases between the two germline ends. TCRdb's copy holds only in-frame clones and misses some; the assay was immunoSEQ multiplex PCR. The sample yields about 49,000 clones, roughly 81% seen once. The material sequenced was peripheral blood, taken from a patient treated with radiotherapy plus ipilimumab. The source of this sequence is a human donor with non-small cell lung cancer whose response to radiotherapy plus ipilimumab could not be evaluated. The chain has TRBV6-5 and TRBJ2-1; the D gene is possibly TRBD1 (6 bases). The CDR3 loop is CASNIAQGRGNEQFF. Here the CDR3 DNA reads TGTGCCAGCAACATCGCACAGGGTAGAGGCAATGAGCAGTTCTTC.